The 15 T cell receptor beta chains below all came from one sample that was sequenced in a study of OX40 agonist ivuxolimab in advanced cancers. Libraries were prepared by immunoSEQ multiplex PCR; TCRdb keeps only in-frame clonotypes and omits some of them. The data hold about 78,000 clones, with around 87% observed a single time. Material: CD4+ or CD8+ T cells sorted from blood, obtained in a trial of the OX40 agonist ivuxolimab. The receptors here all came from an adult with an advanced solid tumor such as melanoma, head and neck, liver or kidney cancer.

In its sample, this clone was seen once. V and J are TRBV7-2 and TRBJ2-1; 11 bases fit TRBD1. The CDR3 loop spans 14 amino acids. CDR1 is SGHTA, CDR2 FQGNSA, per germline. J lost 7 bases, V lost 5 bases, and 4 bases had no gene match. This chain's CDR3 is CASSRDRGGNEQFF. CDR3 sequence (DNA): TGTGCCAGCAGCCGGGACAGGGGGGGGAATGAGCAGTTCTTC.

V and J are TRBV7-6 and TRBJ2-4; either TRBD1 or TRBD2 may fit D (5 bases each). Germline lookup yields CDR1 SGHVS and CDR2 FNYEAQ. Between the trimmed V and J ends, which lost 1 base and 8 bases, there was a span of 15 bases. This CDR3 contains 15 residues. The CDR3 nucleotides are TGTGCCAGCAGCTTAGTTGCGGGCCCAGGGTACATTCAGTACTTC. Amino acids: CASSLVAGPGYIQYF.

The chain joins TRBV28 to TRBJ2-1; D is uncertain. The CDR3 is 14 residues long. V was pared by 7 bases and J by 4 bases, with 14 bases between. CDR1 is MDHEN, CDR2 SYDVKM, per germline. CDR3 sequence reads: CASKTRSPYNEQFF. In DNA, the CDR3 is TGTGCCAGCAAGACCCGAAGCCCGTACAATGAGCAGTTCTTC.

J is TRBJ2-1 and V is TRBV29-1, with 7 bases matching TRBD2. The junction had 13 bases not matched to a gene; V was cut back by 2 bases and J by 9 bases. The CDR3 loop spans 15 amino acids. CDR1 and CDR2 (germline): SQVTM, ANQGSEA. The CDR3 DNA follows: TGCAGCGTTGAATCTTTATACGGGAGGAGGGGTGAGCAGTTCTTC. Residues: CSVESLYGRRGEQFF.

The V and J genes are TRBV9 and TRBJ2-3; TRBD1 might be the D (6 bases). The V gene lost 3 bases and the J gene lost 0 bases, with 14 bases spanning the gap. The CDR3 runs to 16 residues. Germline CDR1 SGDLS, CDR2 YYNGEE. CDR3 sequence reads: CASSERQGQSTDTQYF. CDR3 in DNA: TGTGCCAGCAGCGAGCGCCAGGGACAAAGCACAGATACGCAGTATTTT.

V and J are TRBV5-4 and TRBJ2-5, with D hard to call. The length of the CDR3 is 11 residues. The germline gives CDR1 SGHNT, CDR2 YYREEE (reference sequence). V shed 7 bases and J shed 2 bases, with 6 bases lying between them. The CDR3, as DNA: TGTGCCAGCTCCGAGCAAGAGACCCAGTACTTC. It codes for CASSEQETQYF.

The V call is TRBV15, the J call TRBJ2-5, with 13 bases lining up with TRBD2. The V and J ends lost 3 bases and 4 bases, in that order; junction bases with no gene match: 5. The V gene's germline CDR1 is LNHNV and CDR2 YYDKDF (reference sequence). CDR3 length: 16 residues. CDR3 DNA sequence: TGTGCCACCAGCAGGGGACTAGCGGGAACGTCAGAGACCCAGTACTTC. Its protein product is CATSRGLAGTSETQYF.

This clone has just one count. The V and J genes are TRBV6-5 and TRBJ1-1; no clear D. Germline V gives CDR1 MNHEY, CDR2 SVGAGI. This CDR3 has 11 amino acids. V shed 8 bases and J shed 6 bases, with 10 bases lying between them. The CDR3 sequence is CASGSHPEAFF. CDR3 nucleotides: TGTGCCAGCGGGAGTCACCCTGAAGCTTTCTTT.

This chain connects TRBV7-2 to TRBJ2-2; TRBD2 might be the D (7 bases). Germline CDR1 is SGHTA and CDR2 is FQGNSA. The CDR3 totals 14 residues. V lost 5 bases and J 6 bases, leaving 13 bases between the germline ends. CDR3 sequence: CASSQGGGAGELFF. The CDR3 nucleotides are TGTGCCAGCAGCCAGGGAGGGGGAGCCGGGGAGCTGTTTTTT. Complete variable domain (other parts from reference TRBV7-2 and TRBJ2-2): GAGVSQSPSNKVTEKGKDVELRCDPISGHTALYWYRQSLGQGLEFLIYFQGNSAPDKSGLPSDRFSAERTGGSVSTLTIQRTQQEDSAVYLCASSQGGGAGELFFGEGSRLTVL.

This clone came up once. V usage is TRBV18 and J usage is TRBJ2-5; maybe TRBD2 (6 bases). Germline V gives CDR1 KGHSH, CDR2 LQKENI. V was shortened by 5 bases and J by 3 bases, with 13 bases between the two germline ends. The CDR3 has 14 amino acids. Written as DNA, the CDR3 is TGTGCCAGCTCAGGACAATGGGGGGAAGAGACCCAGTACTTC. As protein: CASSGQWGEETQYF. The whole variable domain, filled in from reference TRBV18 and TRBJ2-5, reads NAGVMQNPRHLVRRRGQEARLRCSPMKGHSHVYWYRQLPEEGLKFMVYLQKENIIDESGMPKERFSAEFPKEGPSILRIQQVVRGDSAAYFCASSGQWGEETQYFGPGTRLLVL.

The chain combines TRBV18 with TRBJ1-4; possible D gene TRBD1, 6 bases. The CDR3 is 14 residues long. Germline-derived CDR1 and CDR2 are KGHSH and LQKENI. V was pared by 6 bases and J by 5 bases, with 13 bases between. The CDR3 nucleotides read TGTGCCAGCTCTCCAGGGGCGGCGAATGAAAAACTGTTTTTT. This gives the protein CASSPGAANEKLFF.

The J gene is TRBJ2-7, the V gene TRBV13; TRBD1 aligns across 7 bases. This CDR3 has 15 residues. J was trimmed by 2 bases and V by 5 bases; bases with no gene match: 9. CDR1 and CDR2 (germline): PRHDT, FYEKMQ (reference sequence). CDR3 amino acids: CASSLGTVRPYEQYF. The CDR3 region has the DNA TGTGCCAGCAGCCTCGGGACAGTCCGTCCCTACGAGCAGTACTTC. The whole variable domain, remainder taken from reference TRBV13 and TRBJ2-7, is AAGVIQSPRHLIKEKRETATLKCYPIPRHDTVYWYQQGPGQDPQFLISFYEKMQSDKGSIPDRFSAQQFSDYHSELNMSSLELGDSALYFCASSLGTVRPYEQYFGPGTRLTVT.

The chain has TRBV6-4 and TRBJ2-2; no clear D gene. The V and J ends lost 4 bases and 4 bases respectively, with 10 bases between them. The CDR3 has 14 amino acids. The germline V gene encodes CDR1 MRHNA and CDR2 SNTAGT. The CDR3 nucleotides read TGTGCCAGCAGTGTTAGCTTAGGCACCGGGGAGCTGTTTTTT. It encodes CASSVSLGTGELFF.

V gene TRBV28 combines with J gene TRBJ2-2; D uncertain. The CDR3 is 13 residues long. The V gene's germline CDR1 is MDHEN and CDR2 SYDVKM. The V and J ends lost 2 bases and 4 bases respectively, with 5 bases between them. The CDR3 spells CASSLAGTGELFF. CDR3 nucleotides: TGTGCCAGCAGTTTAGCTGGCACCGGGGAGCTGTTTTTT.

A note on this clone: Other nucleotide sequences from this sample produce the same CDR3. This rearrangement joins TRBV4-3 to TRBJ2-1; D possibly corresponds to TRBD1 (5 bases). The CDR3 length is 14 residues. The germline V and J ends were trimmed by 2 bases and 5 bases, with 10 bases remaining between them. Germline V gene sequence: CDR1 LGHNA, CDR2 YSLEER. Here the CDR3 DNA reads TGCGCCAGCAGCCAACCTGACAGAAACAATGAGCAGTTCTTC. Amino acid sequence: CASSQPDRNNEQFF.